Below, one TCR beta chain is given with its context. The sample comes from a study of blood T cells in healthy people across ages. Caucasian, healthy and from Russia, the donors were aged between 6 and 90. The V end lost 0 bases, the J end lost 13 bases, and 14 bases lay between the germline ends. The germline V gene has CDR1 SGDLS and CDR2 YYNGEE. The CDR3 is made up of 13 amino acids. Sample-barcoded 5' priming and a J-beta primer mix drove a second PCR of about 7 to 11 cycles. TCRdb passed the 5' RACE reads through MiXCR, listing each CDR3 protein once. The sample consists of around 1,000,000 distinct CDR3 sequences, approximately 38% of them appearing once.

The specimen was blood. The chain recombines TRBV9 with TRBJ2-4; D uncertain. The sequence was obtained from a man between 18 and 35 years old in good health. The CDR3 bases are TGTGCCAGCAGCGTAGGGTCCGCAGCTGAGCAGTACTTC. Residues: CASSVGSAAEQYF.